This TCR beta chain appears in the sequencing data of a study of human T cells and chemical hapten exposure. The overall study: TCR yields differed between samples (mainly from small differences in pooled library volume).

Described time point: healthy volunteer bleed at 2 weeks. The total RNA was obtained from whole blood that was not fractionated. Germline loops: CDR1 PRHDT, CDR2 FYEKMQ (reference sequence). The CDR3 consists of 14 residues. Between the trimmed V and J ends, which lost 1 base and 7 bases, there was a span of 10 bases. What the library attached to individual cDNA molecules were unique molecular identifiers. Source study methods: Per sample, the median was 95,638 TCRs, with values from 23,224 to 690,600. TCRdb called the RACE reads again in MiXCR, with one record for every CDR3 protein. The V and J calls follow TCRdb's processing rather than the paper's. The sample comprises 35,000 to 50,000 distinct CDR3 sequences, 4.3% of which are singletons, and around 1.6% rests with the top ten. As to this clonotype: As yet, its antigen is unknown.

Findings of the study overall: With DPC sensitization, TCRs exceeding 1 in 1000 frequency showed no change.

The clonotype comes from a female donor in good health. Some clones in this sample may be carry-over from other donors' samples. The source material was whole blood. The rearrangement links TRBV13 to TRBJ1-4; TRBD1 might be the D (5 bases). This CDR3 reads CASSLEGRGEKLFF. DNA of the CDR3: TGTGCCAGCAGCTTAGAGGGGCGCGGTGAAAAACTGTTTTTT.